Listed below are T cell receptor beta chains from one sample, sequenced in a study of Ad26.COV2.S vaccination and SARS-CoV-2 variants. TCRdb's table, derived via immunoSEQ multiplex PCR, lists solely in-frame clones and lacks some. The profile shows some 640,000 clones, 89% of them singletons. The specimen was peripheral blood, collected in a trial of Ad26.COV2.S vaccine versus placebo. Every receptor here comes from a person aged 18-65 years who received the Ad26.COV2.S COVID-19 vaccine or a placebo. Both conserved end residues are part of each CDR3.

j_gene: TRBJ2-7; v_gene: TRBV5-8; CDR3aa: CASSWPGGGYEQYF
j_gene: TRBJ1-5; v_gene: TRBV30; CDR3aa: CAWSGQGVGPQHF
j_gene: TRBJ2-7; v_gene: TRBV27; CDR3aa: CASSWGSGSSYEQYF
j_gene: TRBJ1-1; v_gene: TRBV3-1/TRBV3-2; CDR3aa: CASSSSGGAKTEAFF
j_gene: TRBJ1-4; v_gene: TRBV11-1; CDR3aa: CASRDTGGGEKLFF
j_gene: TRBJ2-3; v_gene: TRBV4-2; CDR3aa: CASSLSLSGAGGTDTQYF
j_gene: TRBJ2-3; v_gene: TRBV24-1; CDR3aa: CATSTGTGSTDTQYF
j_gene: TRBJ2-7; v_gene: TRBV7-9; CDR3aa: CASNSGLAGVIEQYF
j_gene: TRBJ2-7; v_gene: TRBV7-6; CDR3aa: CASSLGGDEGEQYF
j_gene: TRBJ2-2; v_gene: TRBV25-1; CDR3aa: CASSQRLAGAAGELFF
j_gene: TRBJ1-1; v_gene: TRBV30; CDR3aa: CACAGRGGTEAFF
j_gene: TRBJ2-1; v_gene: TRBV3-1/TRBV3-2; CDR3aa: CASSLSLGYNEQFF
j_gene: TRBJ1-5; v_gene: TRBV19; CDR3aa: CASSTGQAVNRHF
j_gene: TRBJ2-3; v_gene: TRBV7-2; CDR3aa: CASSSGLAGATDTQYF
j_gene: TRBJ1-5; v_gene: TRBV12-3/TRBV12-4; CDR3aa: CASSQGAERPQHF
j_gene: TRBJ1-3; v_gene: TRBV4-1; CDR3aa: CASSPAGSGNTIYF
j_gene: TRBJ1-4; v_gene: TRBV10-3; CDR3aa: CAISESRADEKLFF
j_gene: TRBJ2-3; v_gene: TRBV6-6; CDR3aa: CASNHRSTDTQYF
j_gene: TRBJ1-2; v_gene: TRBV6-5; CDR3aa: CASSYGQAPGYTF
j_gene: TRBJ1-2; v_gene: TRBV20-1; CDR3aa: CSASGNYLF
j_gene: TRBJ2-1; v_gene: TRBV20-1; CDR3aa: CSARGGTEQFF
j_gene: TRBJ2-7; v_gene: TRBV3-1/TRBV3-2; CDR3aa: CASSQGGQGEQYF
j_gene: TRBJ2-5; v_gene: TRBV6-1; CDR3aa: CASSDVAQETQYF
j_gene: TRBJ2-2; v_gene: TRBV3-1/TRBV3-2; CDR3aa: CASSQGGGAGELFF
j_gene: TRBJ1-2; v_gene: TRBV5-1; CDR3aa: CASSLVDSNYGYTF
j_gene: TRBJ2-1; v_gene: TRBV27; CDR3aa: CASSSSRDTQQFF
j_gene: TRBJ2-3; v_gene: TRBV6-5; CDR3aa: CASSPGTDTQYF
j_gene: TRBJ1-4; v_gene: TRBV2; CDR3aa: CASRDRARNEKLFF
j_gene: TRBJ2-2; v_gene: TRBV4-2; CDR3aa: CASSRFGTSNTGELFF
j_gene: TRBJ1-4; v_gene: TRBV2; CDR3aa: CASSARWGGGEKLFF
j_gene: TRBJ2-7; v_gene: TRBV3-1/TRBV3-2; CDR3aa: CASTTEGGGGAYEQYF
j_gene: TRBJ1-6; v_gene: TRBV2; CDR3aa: CASLRDGANSPLHF
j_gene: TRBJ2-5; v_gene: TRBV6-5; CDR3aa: CASRLGVEETQYF
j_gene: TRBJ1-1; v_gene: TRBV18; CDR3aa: CASSPDGGTEAFF
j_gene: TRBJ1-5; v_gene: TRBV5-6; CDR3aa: CASSFVGRDNQPQHF
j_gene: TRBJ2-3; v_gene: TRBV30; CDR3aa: CAWGAGRTSSTDTQYF